This TCR beta chain was identified in a study of blood T cell repertoires in COVID-19 (dated by TCRdb to about 2020). With respect to the entire study: The collaborator samples originated in the United States, Italy and Spain and spanned the acute and convalescent phases of COVID-19. The repertoires were released in a freely available public database intended as a resource for research on the immune response to SARS-CoV-2. The sample metadata nearly always contained a de-identified subject ID, COVID-19 status, age in years and sex. Subjects who had been exposed to COVID-19, were actively infected with it, or had recovered from it provided the deeply sampled blood TCRbeta repertoires that made up the dataset. The material from the prospective study consisted of cDNA or gDNA derived from T cells, B-cell-depleted T cells, or PBMCs. Where available, HLA class I and class II types were taken from metadata supplied by the sample provider and were not determined by assay-based typing. Samples were obtained from the ongoing ImmuneRACE study (first 160 participants) and from over 1,000 subjects provided by 6 global collaborators.

Note on this clone: The antigen it recognizes is unknown. No per-base quality is available; no much larger clone lies one base away.

TCRbeta CDR3 regions were amplified from genomic DNA using the immunoSEQ Assay, a bias-controlled multiplex PCR. The paper's data handling went like this. Within the assay, amplification of reference gene primers was used to estimate how many nucleated cells each sample contained. Sequence reads were collapsed and filtered to measure the absolute abundance of every unique TCRbeta CDR3 rearrangement. Productive Simpson clonality was computed per sample as the square root of Simpson's diversity index over productive rearrangements. Not all clones reach the TCRdb copy of this immuneACCESS table, which keeps in-frame sequences only. Checked studies attribute under half of the gap to unresolved V genes and leave the rest unexplained. V, J and clone size are taken as reported in that table, and D and trimming were inferred from the DNA itself. Counted in this sample were around 180,000 clones; roughly four fifths of them appeared once. The ten biggest clones cover roughly 1.4% of the sample.

Reading from cysteine to phenylalanine, the CDR3 counts 13 amino acids. Only CDR3 DNA remains: 39 bases, in frame from the first base. The CDR1 and CDR2 encoded by the germline V gene (reference sequence) are LNHDA and SQIVND. V and J lose 5 bases and 4 bases, and a span of 11 bases separates them. The study at large found these results: Clinical and demographic metadata were provided uncurated, with the amount varying by source and participant.

Whole blood was collected in K2EDTA tubes by collaborating institutions according to the institutions' own protocols. For TCRbeta analysis, collaborators shipped samples in one of three forms: frozen whole blood, isolated PBMCs, or DNA extracted from either of those sample types. Source material: peripheral blood. The receptor chain draws on TRBV19 and TRBJ1-2, with the D segment identity uncertain. The receptor comes from a human donor in a cohort sampled during active COVID-19. The CDR3 sequence is CASSLSGLYGYTF. The nucleotides are TGTGCCAGTAGTTTGAGCGGACTCTATGGCTACACCTTC.